The rows below give T cell receptor beta chains drawn from one sample of a study of blood T cell repertoires in COVID-19. Data came from immunoSEQ multiplex PCR; TCRdb stores just in-frame clones and leaves some out. This sample carries roughly 200,000 clones, about 85% of them seen once, and the ten largest clones take approximately 2.1%. The sequenced sample consisted of PBMCs or T cells enriched from blood (not recorded which). The receptors derive from a woman aged 25-40 years who had recovered from COVID-19. The CDR3 runs from the conserved cysteine through the conserved F or W. Each record gives: D gene, J gene, clone size, V gene, CDR3 protein, CDR3 DNA. A D gene is named only where the DNA matches it firmly. The listing skips clone size in some rows; elsewhere it reads once, few, many or a size class.

>NA|TRBJ2-3|once|TRBV5-1
CASSFRGSTDTQYF
TGCGCCAGCAGCTTTCGCGGGAGCACAGATACGCAGTATTTT
>TRBD2|TRBJ2-3|NA|TRBV4-3
CASSQDLGSGADTQYF
TGCGCCAGCAGCCAAGATCTAGGTAGCGGGGCAGATACGCAGTATTTT
>NA|TRBJ1-6|many|TRBV4-3
CASSQDRVNNSPLHF
TGCGCCAGCAGCCAAGACAGGGTGAATAATTCACCCCTCCACTTT
>NA|TRBJ2-2|NA|TRBV5-1
CASSLDRRDWAGELFF
TGCGCCAGCAGCTTGGACAGGAGGGACTGGGCCGGGGAGCTGTTTTTT
>NA|TRBJ1-3|few|TRBV5-1
CASSLDPLRGNTIYF
TGCGCCAGCAGCTTAGACCCACTGAGGGGAAACACCATATATTTT
>NA|TRBJ2-3|NA|TRBV5-6
CASSLEPFGTDTQYF
TGTGCCAGCAGCTTGGAGCCTTTCGGCACAGATACGCAGTATTTT
>TRBD1|TRBJ1-5|few|TRBV19
CASSRQGAGQPQHF
TGTGCCAGTAGTAGGCAGGGGGCCGGTCAGCCCCAGCATTTT
>TRBD1|TRBJ1-4|NA|TRBV15
CATSTRTGRNNEKLFF
TGTGCCACCAGCACCCGGACAGGGCGGAATAATGAAAAACTGTTTTTT
>NA|TRBJ1-5|NA|TRBV12-2
CASRLAFRDSLNQPQHF
TGTGCAAGTCGCTTAGCCTTCCGGGACAGTCTCAATCAGCCCCAGCATTTT
>NA|TRBJ1-1|NA|TRBV19
CASSIDPVRAFF
TGTGCCAGTAGTATAGATCCGGTTCGGGCTTTCTTT
>NA|TRBJ1-1|NA|TRBV6-5
CASSRKTTEAFF
TGTGCCAGCAGCCGTAAAACAACTGAAGCTTTCTTT
>NA|TRBJ1-1|NA|TRBV2
CASKGRGGTEAFF
TGTGCCAGCAAAGGCAGGGGTGGCACTGAAGCTTTCTTT
>NA|TRBJ1-1|NA|TRBV5-1
CASSFEIGTEAFF
TGCGCCAGCAGCTTCGAGATTGGCACTGAAGCTTTCTTT
>NA|TRBJ1-2|NA|TRBV7-2
CASSLTVDGYTF
TGTGCCAGCAGCTTAACAGTAGATGGCTACACCTTC
>NA|TRBJ1-2|NA|TRBV9
CASSGGGSDYGYTF
TGTGCCAGCAGCGGGGGAGGGTCGGACTATGGCTACACCTTC
>TRBD1|TRBJ1-4|NA|TRBV30
CAWRRGRATNEKLFF
TGTGCCTGGAGGAGGGGGCGCGCAACTAATGAAAAACTGTTTTTT
>NA|TRBJ1-2|NA|TRBV30
CAWSVARYGYTF
TGTGCCTGGAGTGTAGCCCGTTATGGCTACACCTTC
>TRBD1|TRBJ1-1|NA|TRBV19
CASSTGQGGTEAFF
TGTGCCAGTAGTACAGGACAGGGAGGCACTGAAGCTTTCTTT
>TRBD1|TRBJ1-5|NA|TRBV6-1
CASSDETGGGQPQHF
TGTGCCAGCAGTGATGAGACAGGGGGCGGGCAGCCCCAGCATTTT
>NA|TRBJ1-5|NA|TRBV15
CATSRDSVGNQPQHF
TGTGCCACCAGCAGAGATAGCGTGGGCAATCAGCCCCAGCATTTT
>TRBD1|TRBJ2-7|few|TRBV7-8
CASSPDRAEQYF
TGTGCCAGCAGCCCGGACAGGGCCGAGCAGTACTTC
>NA|TRBJ1-4|NA|TRBV5-8
CASSPVARGEKLFF
TGTGCCAGCAGCCCCGTGGCGAGAGGGGAAAAACTGTTTTTT
>NA|TRBJ1-5|NA|TRBV21-1
CASSTRSSCNQPQHF
TGTGCCAGCAGCACACGTAGTAGCTGCAATCAGCCCCAGCATTTT
>NA|TRBJ2-1|NA|TRBV9
CASSVELPSRGRNEQFF
TGTGCCAGCAGCGTAGAACTCCCTAGCCGGGGGAGGAATGAGCAGTTCTTC
>TRBD1|TRBJ1-6|few|TRBV6-5
CASTQGADYNSPLHF
TGTGCCAGCACCCAGGGGGCCGACTATAATTCACCCCTCCACTTT
>TRBD2|TRBJ2-7|NA|TRBV19
CASSQRTSGSYEQYF
TGTGCCAGTAGCCAAAGGACTAGCGGCTCCTACGAGCAGTACTTC
>NA|TRBJ1-4|NA|TRBV19
CASSRVTASTNEKLFF
TGTGCCAGTAGTCGGGTGACAGCTTCAACTAATGAAAAACTGTTTTTT
>NA|TRBJ1-1|once|TRBV15
CATSRDQSGVNTEAFF
TGTGCCACCAGCAGAGATCAGTCCGGAGTGAACACTGAAGCTTTCTTT
>NA|TRBJ1-2|few|TRBV14
CASSQGPWRVRANYGYTF
TGTGCCAGCAGCCAAGGTCCCTGGAGGGTTCGAGCTAACTATGGCTACACCTTC
>NA|TRBJ2-2|NA|TRBV6-4
CASSDTNTGELFF
TGTGCCAGCAGCGACACAAACACCGGGGAGCTGTTTTTT
>TRBD1|TRBJ2-1|NA|TRBV9
CASSAGTGSYNEQFF
TGTGCCAGCAGCGCAGGGACAGGATCGTACAATGAGCAGTTCTTC
>TRBD1|TRBJ2-1|NA|TRBV6-2/TRBV6-3
CASSSLRDSSYNEQFF
TGTGCCAGCAGCTCACTCCGGGACAGCTCCTACAATGAGCAGTTCTTC
>NA|TRBJ1-5|NA|TRBV20-1
CSASESGVFQPQHF
TGCAGTGCTAGTGAGTCAGGGGTCTTTCAGCCCCAGCATTTT
>TRBD2|TRBJ2-3|once|TRBV5-1
CASSLFASGGSTDTQYF
TGCGCCAGCAGCTTGTTCGCTAGCGGGGGGAGCACAGATACGCAGTATTTT
>NA|TRBJ1-4|NA|TRBV19
CASSNTQGTTNEKLFF
TGTGCCAGTAGTAACACTCAGGGCACAACTAATGAAAAACTGTTTTTT
>NA|TRBJ1-5|NA|TRBV7-9
CASSLVPRRPGLHQPQHF
TGTGCCAGCAGCTTAGTTCCCAGGCGCCCAGGGCTACATCAGCCCCAGCATTTT
>NA|TRBJ2-1|NA|TRBV5-1
CASSAAGSSNNEQFF
TGCGCCAGCAGCGCCGCGGGCAGCTCTAACAATGAGCAGTTCTTC
>NA|TRBJ1-1|NA|TRBV6-6
CATTSSGTEAFF
TGTGCCACCACCTCCTCGGGAACTGAAGCTTTCTTT
>NA|TRBJ2-2|NA|TRBV4-1
CASSQVRGYSGELFF
TGCGCCAGCAGCCAAGTCAGGGGCTATTCCGGGGAGCTGTTTTTT
>NA|TRBJ2-7|NA|TRBV5-1
CASSLNRVNEQYF
TGCGCCAGCAGCTTAAACAGGGTTAACGAGCAGTACTTC
>NA|TRBJ2-7|few|TRBV27
CASSFDAGPSRAYEQYF
TGTGCCAGCAGTTTCGACGCCGGCCCCAGCAGGGCCTACGAGCAGTACTTC
>TRBD1|TRBJ2-3|NA|TRBV5-1
CASSVTGDTQYF
TGCGCCAGCAGCGTGACAGGGGATACGCAGTATTTT
>NA|TRBJ1-1|NA|TRBV9
CASSVAFLNTEAFF
TGTGCCAGCAGCGTAGCGTTCTTGAACACTGAAGCTTTCTTT
>TRBD1|TRBJ2-2|NA|TRBV11-3
CASSLGSGGSTGELFF
TGTGCCAGCAGCTTAGGATCAGGGGGCAGCACCGGGGAGCTGTTTTTT
>TRBD1|TRBJ1-6|NA|TRBV7-9
CASSPGQGNSPLHF
TGTGCCAGCTCCCCAGGACAGGGCAATTCACCCCTCCACTTT
>NA|TRBJ1-2|NA|TRBV20-1
CSASSGNYGYTF
TGCAGTGCTAGTTCAGGGAACTATGGCTACACCTTC
>NA|TRBJ1-1|once|TRBV29-1
CSVEGRVNTEAFF
TGCAGCGTTGAAGGTCGCGTGAACACTGAAGCTTTCTTT
>TRBD1|TRBJ1-1|NA|TRBV5-1
CASSLTGGLAFF
TGCGCCAGCAGCCTAACAGGGGGCCTAGCTTTCTTT
>NA|TRBJ2-2|few|TRBV10-3
CAISVKGTGTGELFF
TGTGCCATCAGTGTTAAGGGAACGGGGACCGGGGAGCTGTTTTTT
>NA|TRBJ1-1|NA|TRBV30
CAWSFGRAATAFF
TGTGCCTGGAGTTTTGGCAGGGCGGCTACAGCTTTCTTT